These 8 T cell receptor beta chains were all obtained from the same sample, sequenced in a study of human thymus T cells. Libraries were prepared by immunoSEQ multiplex PCR; TCRdb keeps only in-frame clonotypes and omits some of them. The table shows approximately 71,000 clones, with roughly 95% occurring only once. Resections removed during corrective heart surgery provided the thymus tissue used. Specimen: thymus tissue. Receptors originate from a girl under three years old with a congenital heart defect but otherwise immunologically healthy.

The table lists this clone with a count of one. The chain has TRBV7-9 and TRBJ1-5, with 7 bases identical to TRBD1. With 1 base clipped from V and 2 bases from J, the junction kept 11 bases outside the gene matches. This CDR3 spans 18 amino acids. Germline loops: CDR1 SEHNR, CDR2 FQNEAQ (reference sequence). CDR3 region: CASSLDGRGSEGNQPQHF. CDR3 DNA: TGTGCCAGCAGCTTAGACGGCAGGGGGTCGGAGGGCAATCAGCCCCAGCATTTT.

This chain joins TRBV7-2 and TRBJ1-5; no clear D gene. CDR1 and CDR2 (germline): SGHTA, FQGNSA. V dropped 0 bases and J dropped 7 bases, with 10 bases sitting between them. The CDR3 contains 14 residues. In DNA, the CDR3 is TGTGCCAGCAGCTTAGCGCCTCCACAGCAGCCCCAGCATTTT. Translated, it gives CASSLAPPQQPQHF.

This chain links TRBV7-2 with TRBJ1-2; 9 positions match TRBD1. The CDR3 is 15 residues long. The trim removed 6 bases at V and 3 bases at J, leaving 8 bases unmatched. In germline, CDR1 is SGHTA, CDR2 FQGNSA. This CDR3 reads CASSFYRGPHYGYTF. In nucleotides, the CDR3 is TGTGCCAGCAGTTTCTACAGGGGGCCTCACTATGGCTACACCTTC.

This chain connects TRBV14 to TRBJ2-7; the D is unclear. Looked up from germline, CDR1 is SGHDN and CDR2 is FVKESK. This CDR3 is built from 13 residues. Between the trimmed V and J ends, which lost 0 bases and 3 bases, there was a span of 6 bases. CDR3 residues: CASSQDPSYEQYF. The CDR3 DNA is TGTGCCAGCAGCCAAGACCCTAGCTACGAGCAGTACTTC.

This clone has more than one count but fewer than ten. The rearrangement links TRBV25-1 to TRBJ1-1; D remains ambiguous. Between the trimmed V and J ends, which lost 6 bases and 2 bases, there was a span of 4 bases. The CDR3 sequence is 11 residues long. From germline, CDR1 is MGHDK and CDR2 SYGVNS. The CDR3 DNA sequence: TGTGCCAGCAGATCAAACACTGAAGCTTTCTTT. This gives the protein CASRSNTEAFF.

This chain links TRBV7-2 with TRBJ2-3; TRBD2 matches 11 bases. CDR3 length equals 16 residues. V lost 0 bases and J lost 7; bases outside the gene matches: 6. The germline V gene encodes CDR1 SGHTA and CDR2 FQGNSA. CDR3: CASSLALAGGGNTQYF. CDR3 coding DNA: TGTGCCAGCAGCTTAGCGCTAGCGGGAGGTGGGAATACGCAGTATTTT.

This chain joins TRBV28 and TRBJ2-7; D call uncertain. The CDR3 contains 14 residues. V lost 3 bases, J lost 5 bases, and 14 bases lay in between. CDR1 and CDR2 from the germline V gene are MDHEN and SYDVKM. CDR3 region: CASSFSPGIHEQYF. The CDR3 DNA reads TGTGCCAGCAGTTTCTCCCCGGGTATCCACGAGCAGTACTTC.

The rearrangement joins TRBV7-2 to TRBJ2-7, with 7 bases aligning to TRBD1. V shed 3 bases, J shed 6 bases, and the junction held 8 bases outside the gene matches. This CDR3 region has 14 residues. CDR1 is SGHTA and CDR2 is FQGNSA in the germline V gene. CDR3 bases: TGTGCCAGCAGCTTGGAGGACAGGACCGGCGAGCAGTACTTC. It encodes CASSLEDRTGEQYF.